Given below is one T cell receptor beta chain in context. Its antigen is unknown. This record belongs to a study of T cells in localized non-small cell lung cancer. Study results and limitations: Measurement of T cell clonality placed uninvolved adjacent lung highest, above the level in tumor. The appearance of a median roughly 56 of the top 100 tumor clones was seen in adjacent lung. Patients showing higher blood T cell density tended to see longer overall survival.

Germline V gives CDR1 SGHNT, CDR2 YYREEE (reference sequence). The CDR3 is 15 amino acids. Trimming left V 0 bases short and J 3 bases short, with 10 bases between. Clones were read by immunoSEQ multiplex PCR, and TCRdb kept only the in-frame ones, dropping some. The top ten hold approximately 23% of the sample, which has 23,000 or so clones, 75% to 90% seen once. The input for sequencing was peripheral blood, taken before any cancer treatment. The clonotype originates from a man between 40 and 70 years old with stage I squamous cell lung carcinoma. The J gene is TRBJ2-1, the V gene TRBV5-4; D is perhaps TRBD1 (8 bases). The CDR3 reads CASSLDRGGYNEQFF. The CDR3 DNA reads TGTGCCAGCAGCTTGGACAGGGGGGGCTACAATGAGCAGTTCTTC.